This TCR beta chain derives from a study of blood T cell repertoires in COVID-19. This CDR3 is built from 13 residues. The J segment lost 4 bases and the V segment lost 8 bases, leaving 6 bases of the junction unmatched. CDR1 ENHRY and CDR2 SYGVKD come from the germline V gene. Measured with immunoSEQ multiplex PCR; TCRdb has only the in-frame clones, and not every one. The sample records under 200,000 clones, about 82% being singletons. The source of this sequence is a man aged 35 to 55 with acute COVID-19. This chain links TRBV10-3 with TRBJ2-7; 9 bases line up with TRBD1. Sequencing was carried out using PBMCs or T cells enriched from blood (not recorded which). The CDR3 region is CAIGRDREYEQYF. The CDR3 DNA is TGTGCCATCGGCAGGGACAGGGAATACGAGCAGTACTTC.